This T cell receptor beta chain was retrieved from a study of shared T cell receptors in the human thymus. Method: immunoSEQ multiplex PCR; TCRdb's copy keeps in-frame clones and lacks some. Of around 68,000 clones listed, about 95% were seen once; the top ten hold about 0.033%. The V gene's germline CDR1 is KGHSH and CDR2 LQKENI. This CDR3 spans 19 amino acids. V lost 0 bases and J lost 4, with 24 bases in between. The source material was thymocytes. The V call is TRBV18, the J call TRBJ1-2, with D maybe TRBD1 (5 bases). The source of this sequence is a human donor. CDR3 nucleotide sequence: TGTGCCAGCTCACCACCGGCCCGACAGCTTTTATTATCCCGCTATGGCTACACCTTC. It translates to CASSPPARQLLLSRYGYTF.